This T cell receptor beta chain was sequenced for a study of long-term antiretroviral therapy in people with HIV. Study background: Specimens dating back about a decade before the 2015 immediate-ART recommendation are the oldest included.

They ran version v3.0 of the immunoSEQ assay at survey level. Sequencing used immunoSEQ multiplex PCR; TCRdb keeps in-frame clones, though not all of them. The data show fewer than 20,000 clones, with about 94% seen just once and 4.6% held by the top ten. CDR3 length: 14 amino acids. V lost 8 bases, J lost 1 base, and 14 bases lay in between. Looked up from germline, CDR1 is SNHLY and CDR2 is FYNNEI. Study observations and caveats: Pre-ART clonal expansions dominated every time point's repertoire. Diversity increased after ART yet remained lower than in transplant donor controls.

Each contributor possessed a minimum of one pre-ART and a minimum of two post-ART PBMC samples. A word on this clone: Its cognate antigen is unknown.

Material: unsorted PBMCs, obtained around 6.5 years after starting antiretroviral therapy. This receptor was taken from a woman between 50 and 59 years old with HIV. This rearrangement joins TRBV2 to TRBJ1-1; D remains unclear. CDR3 protein: CASPPGMGNTEAFF. CDR3 in DNA: TGTGCCAGCCCCCCCGGTATGGGGAACACTGAAGCTTTCTTT.